The text below deals with one T cell receptor beta chain. As yet, its antigen is unknown. Libraries were prepared by immunoSEQ multiplex PCR; TCRdb keeps only in-frame clonotypes and omits some of them. This table holds approximately 24,000 clones, around 95% found once. These data are taken from a study of graft-versus-host responses after intestinal transplantation. The overall study: Recipients had multivisceral, liver-intestinal, or isolated intestinal transplants. Induction using anti-thymocyte globulin, followed by tacrolimus and steroids for about 3 years, was given to all recipients.

Trimming took off 1 base at V and 4 bases at J, with 16 bases between the two ends. Germline values: CDR1 SGHVS, CDR2 FQNEAQ. The CDR3 spans 16 residues. Study findings and constraints: Clonal ratios of graft-versus-host to host-versus-graft in allografts were high for patients exhibiting graft-donor T cell macrochimerism. GvH clones were found in recipient marrow; some appeared first in ileum or blood.

This receptor was identified in a human patient who received an intestinal transplant, so some T cells may come from the graft donor. The rearrangement joins TRBV7-8 to TRBJ1-2, with D unresolved. The sample here was PBMCs, taken approximately 30 days after intestinal transplant. DNA of the CDR3: TGTGCCAGCAGCTTAGTCTCAAAAGGCCCCCCCTATGGCTACACCTTC. Its protein is CASSLVSKGPPYGYTF.